The 28 T cell receptor beta chains below come from one sample, sequenced in a study of blood T cells in healthy people across ages. Together with a sample-barcoded 5' primer, a J-beta primer mix was included in a second PCR lasting about 6 to 11 cycles. TCRdb re-called the 5' RACE reads through MiXCR, storing one row per CDR3 protein. The table includes 1.5 million to 2 million distinct CDR3 sequences, 39% detected once. Input material: blood. The receptor set was obtained from a human donor in good health.

This clonotype was observed a few times. The V call is TRBV6-2 or TRBV6-3, the J call TRBJ2-1; D unresolved. Trimming removed 6 bases from V and 4 bases from J, with 7 bases in between. CDR3 length: 12 amino acids. CDR1 MNHEY and CDR2 SVGEGT come from the germline V gene. CDR3 loop: CASSDHYNEQFF. As DNA, the CDR3 is TGTGCCAGCAGCGATCATTACAATGAGCAGTTCTTC.

The chain is built from TRBV7-8 and TRBJ2-5; 7 positions match TRBD1. CDR3 size: 13 residues. Germline V CDR1 and CDR2: SGHVS, FQNEAQ. Trimming took 6 bases from V and 3 from J; bases not matched to a gene: 4. The CDR3 loop is CASRQGREETQYF. The CDR3 coding sequence is TGTGCCAGCAGACAGGGGCGAGAAGAGACCCAGTACTTC.

This rearrangement joins TRBV4-3 to TRBJ1-1, with unresolved D. Trimming cost V 0 bases and J 3 bases, with 11 bases left between them. The CDR3 runs 15 residues. Germline CDR1 reads LGHNA; CDR2 reads YSLEER. CDR3 protein: CASSQDLRADTEAFF. The CDR3 DNA reads as TGCGCCAGCAGCCAAGATTTAAGGGCGGACACTGAAGCTTTCTTT.

The J gene is TRBJ2-1, the V gene TRBV5-1; 8 bases are shared with TRBD2. J was trimmed by 10 bases and V by 7 bases; bases with no gene match: 10. This CDR3 spans 13 amino acids. Per germline, CDR1 SGHRS and CDR2 YFSETQ. The CDR3 DNA reads TGCGCCAGCGGACTAGCCATGGATCGAGAGCAGTTCTTC. Protein product: CASGLAMDREQFF.

The chain couples TRBV20-1 to TRBJ2-3, with 8 positions matching TRBD2. Germline V gene sequence: CDR1 DFQATT, CDR2 SNEGSKA (reference sequence). This CDR3 spans 13 amino acids. The CDR3 DNA sequence: TGCTGTCTACTAGCGGCTAGCACAGATACGCAGTATTTT. Amino acids: CCLLAASTDTQYF.

Remarks on this clonotype: At one end, the junction sequence differs from germline, possibly due to a read error. The DNA of the CDR3 is TGTGCCGGCAGTTTACTGGGTCAGGGTGAAGCTTTCTTT. Residues: CAGSLLGQGEAFF. The chain recombines TRBV6-5 with TRBJ1-1, with D possibly TRBD1 on 5 matching bases. CDR3 length equals 13 residues. Germline-derived CDR1 and CDR2 are MNHEY and SVGAGI.

This clonotype was detected once. The chain employs TRBV7-2 and TRBJ2-3; the D is unclear. V dropped 2 bases and J dropped 1 base, with 10 bases sitting between them. CDR1 and CDR2 from the germline V gene are SGHTA and FQGNSA. The CDR3 extends over 15 amino acids. The CDR3 spells CASSLMRAGTDTQYF. The CDR3 coding sequence is TGTGCCAGCAGCTTAATGAGAGCCGGCACAGATACGCAGTATTTT.

The chain is built from TRBV7-3 and TRBJ1-2; 9 positions match TRBD1. Germline CDR1 is SGHTA and CDR2 is FQGTGA. This CDR3 contains 16 residues. V gave up 6 bases and J gave up 7 bases; unmatched junction bases: 15. Here the CDR3 DNA reads TGTGCCAGCAGTACCGTAGCAGGGACAGGGATTTCTGGCTACACCTTC. This codes for CASSTVAGTGISGYTF. Based on the CDR3 plus reference TRBV7-3 and TRBJ1-2, the full variable domain is GAGVSQTPSNKVTEKGKYVELRCDPISGHTALYWYRQSLGQGPEFLIYFQGTGAADDSGLPNDRFFAVRPEGSVSTLKIQRTERGDSAVYLCASSTVAGTGISGYTFGSGTRLTVV.

The chain is built from TRBV10-3 and TRBJ2-7, with 8 bases that match TRBD1. V shed 6 bases and J 5 bases; nucleotides not matched to a gene: 9. Germline values: CDR1 ENHRY, CDR2 SYGVKD. This CDR3 is built from 14 residues. The CDR3 bases are TGTGCCATCAGCACGGACAGGGAGTTCCACGAGCAGTACTTC. Translated, it gives CAISTDREFHEQYF.

The V and J genes are TRBV20-1 and TRBJ1-1; TRBD1 agrees at 9 bases. The trim removed 3 bases at V and 5 bases at J, leaving 7 bases unmatched. Germline loops: CDR1 DFQATT, CDR2 SNEGSKA (reference sequence). The CDR3 runs to 14 residues. CDR3 amino acids: CSASLQGAGTEAFF. The CDR3 DNA follows: TGCAGTGCTAGCTTACAGGGGGCAGGGACTGAAGCTTTCTTT.

The chain combines TRBV7-9 with TRBJ2-1, with D possibly being TRBD2 (6 bases). The V end lost 5 bases, the J end lost 7 bases, and 18 bases lay between the germline ends. The germline gives CDR1 SEHNR, CDR2 FQNEAQ (reference sequence). The CDR3 sequence is 15 residues long. CDR3 residues: CASSRGIGPGNEQFF. CDR3 in DNA: TGTGCCAGCAGCCGCGGGATTGGACCAGGGAATGAGCAGTTCTTC.

In its sample, this clonotype was seen a few times. The chain links TRBV29-1 to TRBJ2-6, with TRBD2 matching 8 bases. The germline V gene has CDR1 SQVTM and CDR2 ANQGSEA. This CDR3 is 14 amino acids long. V gave up 1 base and J gave up 4 bases; unmatched junction bases: 0. The CDR3 DNA reads TGCAGCGTTGAAGTAGCGGGAGGGGCCAACGTCCTGACTTTC. Protein sequence: CSVEVAGGANVLTF.

This clonotype was seen more than once but under ten times. CDR3 sequence: CASSLSRTSTDTQYF. CDR3 nucleotides: TGTGCCAGCAGTTTATCAAGGACTAGCACAGATACGCAGTATTTT. The V call is TRBV27, the J call TRBJ2-3; tentatively, D is TRBD2 (5 bases). V was trimmed by 0 bases and J by 0 bases, leaving 7 bases between them. CDR3 length: 15 amino acids. CDR1 is MNHEY and CDR2 is SMNVEV in the germline V gene (reference sequence).

Only a few counts were recorded for this clonotype. The chain uses TRBV12-5 and TRBJ2-4; D unresolved. The DNA end favors TRBJ2-7, so the J call may be wrong. Germline loops: CDR1 LGHNT, CDR2 FRNRAP. This CDR3 is 12 amino acids long. Written as DNA, the CDR3 is TGTGCTAGCGCCTTCGAGAGCTACGAGCAGTACTTC. It encodes CASAFESYEQYF.

Remarks on this clonotype: One junction end does not reproduce the germline sequence, and a read error may be involved. The CDR3, as DNA: TGCGCCAGCAGCCAAGAATCGCGCGGTGCTAGCACAGATACGCAGTATTTT. Translated: CASSQESRGASTDTQYF. This chain joins TRBV4-2 and TRBJ2-3; D is unclear. The CDR3 covers 17 residues. The germline gives CDR1 LGHNA, CDR2 YNFKEQ.

This clonotype was found many times. J is TRBJ2-5 and V is TRBV29-1; 8 positions match TRBD2. Germline trimming cut 4 bases from V and 5 bases from J; bases unmatched to any gene: 9. CDR1 is SQVTM, CDR2 ANQGSEA, per germline. This CDR3 spans 14 amino acids. The CDR3 reads CSVAPGLVVETQYF. DNA of the CDR3: TGCAGCGTTGCGCCGGGACTAGTCGTCGAGACCCAGTACTTC. Complete variable domain (other parts from reference TRBV29-1 and TRBJ2-5): SAVISQKPSRDICQRGTSLTIQCQVDSQVTMMFWYRQQPGQSLTLIATANQGSEATYESGFVIDKFPISRPNLTFSTLTVSNMSPEDSSIYLCSVAPGLVVETQYFGPGTRLLVL.

The CDR3 DNA reads as TGTGCCGCCCGACCCTCGGGGAACTCGGATGAAGCTTTCTTT. Its translation is CAARPSGNSDEAFF. The chain joins TRBV18 to TRBJ1-1; D call uncertain. CDR1 is KGHSH, CDR2 LQKENI, per germline. Trimming pared 11 bases from V and 7 bases from J, leaving 23 bases between. CDR3 length: 14 amino acids.

This clonotype has just a few counts. The V call is TRBV5-5, the J call TRBJ2-1, with D perhaps being TRBD1 or TRBD2 (6 bases each). Trimming left V 3 bases short and J 8 bases short, with 15 bases between. CDR1 is SGHKS, CDR2 YYEKEE, per germline (reference sequence). The CDR3 spans 14 residues. DNA of the CDR3: TGTGCCAGCAGCTGGGGTGGGGGGCACGATGAGCAGTTCTTC. It codes for CASSWGGGHDEQFF.

This clonotype was seen a handful of times. V and J are TRBV6-2 or TRBV6-3 and TRBJ2-1; 9 bases line up with TRBD2. Germline loops: CDR1 MNHEY, CDR2 SVGEGT. The CDR3 is 16 amino acids. V lost 5 bases, J lost 0 bases, and 5 bases stayed unmatched. CDR3: CASSPPSGASYNEQFF. The DNA for the CDR3 is TGTGCCAGCAGTCCCCCTAGCGGGGCCTCCTACAATGAGCAGTTCTTC.

This chain joins TRBV12-3 or TRBV12-4 and TRBJ1-3; D remains unclear. The CDR3 contains 12 residues. Trimming shortened V by 1 base and J by 9 bases, and 7 bases separated the two germline ends. The CDR3 region is CASSLVAGTIYF. CDR3 coding DNA: TGTGCCAGCAGTTTAGTGGCAGGCACCATATATTTT.

This sequence joins TRBV4-1 and TRBJ1-4, with D uncertain. CDR1 is MGHRA, CDR2 YSYEKL, per germline. The CDR3 length is 16 residues. V lost 0 bases and J 3 bases, leaving 11 bases between the germline ends. The CDR3 DNA follows: TGCGCCAGCAGCCAAGAGACTCTCCGAGCTAATGAAAAACTGTTTTTT. Encoded protein: CASSQETLRANEKLFF.

This clonotype occurred a few times. The rearrangement joins TRBV5-1 to TRBJ2-3; a weak D match, TRBD1 (7 bases). CDR3 length: 14 amino acids. Germline values: CDR1 SGHRS, CDR2 YFSETQ. Between the trimmed V and J ends, which lost 6 bases and 0 bases, there was a span of 11 bases. The CDR3 loop reads CASKEGASTDTQYF. The CDR3 bases are TGCGCCAGCAAGGAGGGGGCTAGCACAGATACGCAGTATTTT.

The chain has TRBV12-3 or TRBV12-4 and TRBJ2-5; TRBD1 agrees at 8 bases. V shed 7 bases and J 5 bases; nucleotides not matched to a gene: 12. The CDR3 extends over 15 amino acids. The CDR3 nucleotides read TGTGCCAGCACCCTGAAAGGACAGGGCTGGGAGACCCAGTACTTC. It yields the protein CASTLKGQGWETQYF.

The rearrangement joins TRBV24-1 to TRBJ2-7, with a possible D match to TRBD1 (5 bases). The CDR3 spans 15 residues. Germline V gene sequence: CDR1 KGHDR, CDR2 SFDVKD. V was cut by 2 bases and J by 1 base, with 11 bases left in between. CDR3 coding DNA: TGTGCCACCAGTGATTCACTTAAGGGGTCCTACGAGCAGTACTTC. The encoded protein is CATSDSLKGSYEQYF.

In this sample, this clonotype turned up many times. The chain is built from TRBV20-1 and TRBJ2-5; D gene ambiguous. Trimming stripped 4 bases from V and 4 bases from J, with 7 bases between. Per germline, CDR1 DFQATT and CDR2 SNEGSKA (reference sequence). The CDR3 contains 11 residues. In DNA form, the CDR3 reads TGCAGTGCTAACCAAGGAGAGACCCAGTACTTC. It codes for CSANQGETQYF.

CDR3 sequence (DNA): TGCGCCAGCGGAAGCGGGACAGGGAATGGCGAGCAGTACTTC. Translation gives CASGSGTGNGEQYF. The chain recombines TRBV5-1 with TRBJ2-5, with TRBD1 matching 9 bases. The J call is uncertain, as TRBJ2-7 better fits the DNA end. Germline-derived CDR1 and CDR2 are SGHRS and YFSETQ. The CDR3 runs 14 residues.

The V gene is TRBV20-1, the J gene TRBJ2-4; D ambiguous. CDR3 size: 13 residues. CDR1 and CDR2 (germline): DFQATT, SNEGSKA (reference sequence). The V gene lost 6 bases and the J gene lost 0 bases, with 9 bases spanning the gap. The CDR3 DNA follows: TGCAGTGCGCAATCTTTAGCCAAAAACATTCAGTACTTC. It encodes CSAQSLAKNIQYF.

The gene calls are TRBV6-5 and TRBJ1-1; 7 positions match TRBD1. The CDR3 runs to 13 residues. CDR1 is MNHEY, CDR2 SVGAGI, per germline. The J segment lost 12 bases and the V segment lost 2 bases, leaving 9 bases of the junction unmatched. The chain's CDR3 is CASSYLGTAVPFF. The CDR3, as DNA: TGTGCCAGCAGTTACCTGGGGACAGCAGTACCTTTCTTT.